This T cell receptor beta chain was sequenced in a study of regulatory T cells in long-lasting Graves disease. Germline-derived CDR1 and CDR2 are SQVTM and ANQGSEA. V lost 6 bases, J lost 1 base, and 19 bases lay in between. The CDR3 has 16 amino acids. Construction of the TCR beta libraries employed iRepertoire HTBI primers in conjunction with Arm-PCR of CDR3 regions. Via MiXCR, TCRdb re-called the multiplex PCR reads, giving one row per CDR3 protein. The sample records some 600,000 distinct CDR3 sequences, 15% to 20% being singletons. The time point: newly diagnosed GD, antithyroid drugs for less than 3 months. Extracted RNA from PBMCs served as the source of the TCR library. Only a few counts were recorded for this clonotype. These data are also associated with another study on T cells in Graves' hyperthyroidism and ophthalmopathy.

The chain carries TRBV29-1 and TRBJ1-5; D is undetermined. This sequence was found in a man aged 18 to 35 with Graves disease. The input for sequencing was peripheral blood mononuclear cells (PBMCs), taken at new diagnosis, from a patient treated with antithyroid drugs. CDR3 in DNA: TGCAGCGTCCCGGCCTCTTCGGGGATCAGCAATCAGCCCCAGCATTTT. It specifies CSVPASSGISNQPQHF.